The 5 T cell receptor beta chains listed next were all sequenced from one sample in a study of T cell responses to AZD1222 COVID-19 vaccine. TCRdb's copy holds only in-frame clones and misses some; the assay was immunoSEQ multiplex PCR. In the table there are about 130,000 clones, around nine tenths of which are singletons. Source: peripheral blood, taken on day 0 of AZD1222 vaccination. These receptor sequences come from an adult in good health.

In nucleotides, the CDR3 is TGTGCCAGCAGTCTTACAGGGTACTACGAGCAGTACTTC. Its translation is CASSLTGYYEQYF. The chain carries TRBV28 and TRBJ2-7; possible D gene TRBD1, 6 bases. Trimming stripped 5 bases from V and 3 bases from J, with 11 bases between. The germline gives CDR1 MDHEN, CDR2 SYDVKM. CDR3 length: 13 amino acids. Full variable domain (rest looked up from reference TRBV28 and TRBJ2-7): DVKVTQSSRYLVKRTGEKVFLECVQDMDHENMFWYRQDPGLGLRLIYFSYDVKMKEKGDIPEGYSVSREKKERFSLILESASTNQTSMYLCASSLTGYYEQYFGPGTRLTVT.

The chain carries TRBV19 and TRBJ2-3; D gene uncertain. Trimming shortened V by 4 bases and J by 0 bases, and 11 bases separated the two germline ends. The germline V gene has CDR1 LNHDA and CDR2 SQIVND (reference sequence). The CDR3 spans 15 residues. The CDR3 nucleotides read TGTGCCAGTAGTACGTACAGATCAAGCACAGATACGCAGTATTTT. Translating it yields CASSTYRSSTDTQYF. Drawing the rest from reference TRBV19 and TRBJ2-3, the complete variable domain is DGGITQSPKYLFRKEGQNVTLSCEQNLNHDAMYWYRQDPGQGLRLIYYSQIVNDFQKGDIAEGYSVSREKKESFPLTVTSAQKNPTAFYLCASSTYRSSTDTQYFGPGTRLTVL.

The chain combines TRBV25-1 with TRBJ1-2; D is uncertain. V dropped 9 bases and J dropped 0 bases, with 14 bases sitting between them. This CDR3 has 14 amino acids. CDR1 and CDR2 from the germline V gene are MGHDK and SYGVNS. The CDR3 reads CASARASANYGYTF. As DNA, the CDR3 is TGTGCCAGTGCCCGGGCCTCAGCTAACTATGGCTACACCTTC.

The table lists this clone with a count of one. A read error may produce the germline difference seen at one junction end. V gene TRBV30 combines with J gene TRBJ2-3; 7 bases agree with TRBD1. The CDR3 is 11 amino acids. Germline lookup yields CDR1 GTSNPN and CDR2 SVGIG (reference sequence). CDR3 region: CAWSNWDSTLF. For the CDR3, the DNA is TGTGCCTGGTCCAACTGGGACAGTACCCTTTTT.

The chain couples TRBV24-1 to TRBJ1-5; the D gene is possibly TRBD1 (5 bases). In germline, CDR1 is KGHDR, CDR2 SFDVKD. This CDR3 has 14 amino acids. Trimming cost V 3 bases and J 4 bases, with 9 bases left between them. The DNA for the CDR3 is TGTGCCACCAGTGATCGGGACCCTAATCAGCCCCAGCATTTT. Its protein product is CATSDRDPNQPQHF.